Included here is one T cell receptor beta chain sequence, with context. Its specificity is unknown. This sample is drawn from a study of cytomegalovirus exposure and HLA in healthy donors. About the research overall: Counted in an early data release were approximately 85 million unique TCRs from HLA-typed donors.

V was clipped by 4 bases and J by 4 bases, with 9 bases between them. The germline CDR1 and CDR2 sequences are SNHLY and FYNNEI. This CDR3 spans 13 amino acids. PCR employed 60 Vbeta and 13 Jbeta primers. Produced via immunoSEQ multiplex PCR; TCRdb's table is partial and in-frame only. The sample holds roughly 200,000 clones, less than 90% seen once. While unrecorded immune exposures were likely, the donors were nominally healthy when sampled. Study-wide results and caveats: There were a few CMV-associated chains whose specificity for CMV antigens was confirmed in vitro. Cytomegalovirus status, reportedly, was diagnosed with high specificity and sensitivity by the classifier.

This receptor was taken from a man aged 50 to 60 in good health and CMV-seronegative. The sequenced material came from PBMCs. The chain couples TRBV2 to TRBJ2-3; D ambiguous. CDR3 nucleotides: TGTGCCAGCAGTGTGGCTCCCGCAGATACGCAGTATTTT. Its translation: CASSVAPADTQYF.